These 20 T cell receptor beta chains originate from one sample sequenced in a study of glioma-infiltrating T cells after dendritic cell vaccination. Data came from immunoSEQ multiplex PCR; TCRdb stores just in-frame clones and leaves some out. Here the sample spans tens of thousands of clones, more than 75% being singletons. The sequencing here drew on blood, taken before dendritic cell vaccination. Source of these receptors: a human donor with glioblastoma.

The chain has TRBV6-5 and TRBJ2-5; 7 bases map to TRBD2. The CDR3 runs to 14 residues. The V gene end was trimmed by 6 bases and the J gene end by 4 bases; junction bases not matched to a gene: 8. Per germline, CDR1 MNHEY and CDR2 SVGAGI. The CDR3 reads CASRPPSGAETQYF. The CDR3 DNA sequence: TGTGCCAGCAGGCCCCCAAGCGGGGCAGAGACCCAGTACTTC.

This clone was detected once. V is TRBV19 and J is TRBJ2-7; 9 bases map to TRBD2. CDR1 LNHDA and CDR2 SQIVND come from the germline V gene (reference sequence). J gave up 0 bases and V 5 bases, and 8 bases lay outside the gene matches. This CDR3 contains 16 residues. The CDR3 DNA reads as TGTGCCAGTAGTCCCCTTAGCGGGGGTAGCTCCTACGAGCAGTACTTC. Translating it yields CASSPLSGGSSYEQYF.

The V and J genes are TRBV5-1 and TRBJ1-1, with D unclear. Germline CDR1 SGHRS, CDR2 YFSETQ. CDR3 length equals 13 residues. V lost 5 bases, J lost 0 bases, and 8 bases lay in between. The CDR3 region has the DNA TGCGCCAGCAGTCAGGAGGTGAACACTGAAGCTTTCTTT. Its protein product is CASSQEVNTEAFF.

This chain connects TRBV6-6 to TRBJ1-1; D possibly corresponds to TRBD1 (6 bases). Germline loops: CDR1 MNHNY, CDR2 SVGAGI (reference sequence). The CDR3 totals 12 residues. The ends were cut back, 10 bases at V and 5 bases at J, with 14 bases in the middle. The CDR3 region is CATSTGLTEAFF. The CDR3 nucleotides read TGTGCCACCTCGACAGGACTTACTGAAGCTTTCTTT.

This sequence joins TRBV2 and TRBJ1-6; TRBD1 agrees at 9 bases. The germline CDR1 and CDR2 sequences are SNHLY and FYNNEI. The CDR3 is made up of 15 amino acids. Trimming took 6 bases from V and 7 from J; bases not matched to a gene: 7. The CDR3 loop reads CASRAPGQGNSPLHF. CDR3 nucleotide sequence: TGTGCCAGCAGGGCGCCGGGACAGGGAAATTCACCCCTCCACTTT.

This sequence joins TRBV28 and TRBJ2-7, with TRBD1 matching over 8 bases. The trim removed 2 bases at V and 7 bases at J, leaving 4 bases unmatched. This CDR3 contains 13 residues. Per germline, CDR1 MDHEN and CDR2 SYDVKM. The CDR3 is CASSLDRGWEQYF. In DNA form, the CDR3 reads TGTGCCAGCAGTTTAGACAGGGGTTGGGAGCAGTACTTC.

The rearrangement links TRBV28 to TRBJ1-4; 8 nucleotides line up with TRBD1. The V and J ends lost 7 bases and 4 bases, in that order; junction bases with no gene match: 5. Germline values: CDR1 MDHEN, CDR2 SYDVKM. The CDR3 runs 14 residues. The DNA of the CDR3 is TGTGCCAGCACCGACAGGGGACGTAATGAAAAACTGTTTTTT. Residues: CASTDRGRNEKLFF.

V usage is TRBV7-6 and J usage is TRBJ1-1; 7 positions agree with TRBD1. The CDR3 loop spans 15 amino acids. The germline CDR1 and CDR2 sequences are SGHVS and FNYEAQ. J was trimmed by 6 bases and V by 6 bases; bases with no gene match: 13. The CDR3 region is CASRAEGQLTAEAFF. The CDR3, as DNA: TGTGCCAGCAGGGCCGAGGGACAGCTCACAGCTGAAGCTTTCTTT.

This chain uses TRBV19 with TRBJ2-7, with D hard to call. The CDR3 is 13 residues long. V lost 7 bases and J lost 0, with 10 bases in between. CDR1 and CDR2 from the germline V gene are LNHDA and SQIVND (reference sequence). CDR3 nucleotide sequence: TGTGCCAGTACCGGTCGTAGCTCCTACGAGCAGTACTTC. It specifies CASTGRSSYEQYF.

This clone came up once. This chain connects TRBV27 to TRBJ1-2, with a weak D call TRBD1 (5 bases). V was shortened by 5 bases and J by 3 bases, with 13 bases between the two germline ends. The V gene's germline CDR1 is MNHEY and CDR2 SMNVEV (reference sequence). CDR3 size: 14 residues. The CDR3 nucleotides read TGTGCCAGCAGTATGAGACAGCCGGACTATGGCTACACCTTC. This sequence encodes CASSMRQPDYGYTF.

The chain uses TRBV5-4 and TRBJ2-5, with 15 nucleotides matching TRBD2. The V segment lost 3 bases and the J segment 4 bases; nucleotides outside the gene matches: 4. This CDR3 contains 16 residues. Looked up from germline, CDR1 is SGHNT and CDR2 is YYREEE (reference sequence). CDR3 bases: TGTGCCAGCAGCTCGGGACTAGCGGGGGGAGGAGAGACCCAGTACTTC. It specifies CASSSGLAGGGETQYF.

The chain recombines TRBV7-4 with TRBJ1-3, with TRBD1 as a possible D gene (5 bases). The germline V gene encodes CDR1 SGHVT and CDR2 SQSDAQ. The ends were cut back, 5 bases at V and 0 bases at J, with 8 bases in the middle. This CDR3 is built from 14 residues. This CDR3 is CASSKQVSGNTIYF. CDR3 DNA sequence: TGTGCCAGCAGCAAACAGGTCTCTGGAAACACCATATATTTT.

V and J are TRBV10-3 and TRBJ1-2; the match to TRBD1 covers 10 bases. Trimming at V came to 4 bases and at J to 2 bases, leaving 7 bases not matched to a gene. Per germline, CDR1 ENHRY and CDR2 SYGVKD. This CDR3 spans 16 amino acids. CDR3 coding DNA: TGTGCCATCAGTGCGGGAGGACAGGGGGAGAACTATGGCTACACCTTC. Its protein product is CAISAGGQGENYGYTF.

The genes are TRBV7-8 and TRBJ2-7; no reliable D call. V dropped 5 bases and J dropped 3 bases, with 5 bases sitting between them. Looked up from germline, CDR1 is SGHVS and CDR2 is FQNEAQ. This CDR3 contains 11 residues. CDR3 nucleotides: TGTGCCAGCAGCCAACACTACGAGCAGTACTTC. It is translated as CASSQHYEQYF.

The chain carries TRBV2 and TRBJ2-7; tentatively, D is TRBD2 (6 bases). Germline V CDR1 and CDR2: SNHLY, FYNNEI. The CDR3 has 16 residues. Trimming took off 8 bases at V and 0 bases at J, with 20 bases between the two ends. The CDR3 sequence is CASLWGVSQYSYEQYF. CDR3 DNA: TGTGCCAGCCTGTGGGGGGTCTCACAATACTCCTACGAGCAGTACTTC. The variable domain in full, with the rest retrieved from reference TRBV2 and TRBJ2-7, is EPEVTQTPSHQVTQMGQEVILRCVPISNHLYFYWYRQILGQKVEFLVSFYNNEISEKSEIFDDQFSVERPDGSNFTLKIRSTKLEDSAMYFCASLWGVSQYSYEQYFGPGTRLTVT.

The CDR3 coding sequence is TGCGCCAGCAGCCAATACGCTCCCCCCCCGCCGGGACAACAGACCGAAGCTTTCTTT. Its protein is CASSQYAPPPPGQQTEAFF. V is TRBV4-1 and J is TRBJ1-1; TRBD1 is a possible D gene (6 bases). Per germline, CDR1 MGHRA and CDR2 YSYEKL. CDR3 size: 19 residues. V was shortened by 2 bases and J by 8 bases, with 30 bases between the two germline ends.

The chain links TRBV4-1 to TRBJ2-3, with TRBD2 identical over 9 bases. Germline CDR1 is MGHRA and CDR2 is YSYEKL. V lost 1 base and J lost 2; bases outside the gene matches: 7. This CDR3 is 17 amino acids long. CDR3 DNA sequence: TGCGCCAGCAGCCAAGGGCTAGCGGGGAGGCTCACAGATACGCAGTATTTT. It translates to CASSQGLAGRLTDTQYF.

The CDR3 spells CSVVLGQGYGYTF. As DNA, the CDR3 is TGCAGCGTTGTTTTGGGACAGGGCTATGGCTACACCTTC. The chain combines TRBV29-1 with TRBJ1-2, with TRBD1 identical over 9 bases. J gave up 4 bases and V 4 bases, and 4 bases lay outside the gene matches. The germline CDR1 and CDR2 sequences are SQVTM and ANQGSEA. The CDR3 loop spans 13 amino acids. The whole variable domain, filled in from reference TRBV29-1 and TRBJ1-2, reads SAVISQKPSRDICQRGTSLTIQCQVDSQVTMMFWYRQQPGQSLTLIATANQGSEATYESGFVIDKFPISRPNLTFSTLTVSNMSPEDSSIYLCSVVLGQGYGYTFGSGTRLTVV.

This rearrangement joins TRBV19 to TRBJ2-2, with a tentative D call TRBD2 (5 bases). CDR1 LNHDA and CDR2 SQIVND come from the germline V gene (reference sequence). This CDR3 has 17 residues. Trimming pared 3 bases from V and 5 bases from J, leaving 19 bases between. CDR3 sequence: CASSIVARAPGTGELFF. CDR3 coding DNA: TGTGCCAGTAGTATCGTAGCTAGGGCCCCGGGAACCGGGGAGCTGTTTTTT. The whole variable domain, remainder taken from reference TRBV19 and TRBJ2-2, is DGGITQSPKYLFRKEGQNVTLSCEQNLNHDAMYWYRQDPGQGLRLIYYSQIVNDFQKGDIAEGYSVSREKKESFPLTVTSAQKNPTAFYLCASSIVARAPGTGELFFGEGSRLTVL.

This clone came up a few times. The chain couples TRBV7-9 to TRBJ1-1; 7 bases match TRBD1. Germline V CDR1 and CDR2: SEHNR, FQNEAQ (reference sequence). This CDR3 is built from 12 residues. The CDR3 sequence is CACAGTDTEAFF. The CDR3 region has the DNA TGTGCTTGTGCCGGGACAGACACTGAAGCTTTCTTT. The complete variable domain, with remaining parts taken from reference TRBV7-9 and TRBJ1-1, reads DTGVSQNPRHKITKRGQNVTFRCDPISEHNRLYWYRQTLGQGPEFLTYFQNEAQLEKSRLLSDRFSAERPKGSFSTLEIQRTEQGDSAMYLCACAGTDTEAFFGQGTRLTVV.